This T cell receptor beta chain derives from a study of CD8 T cells in ankylosing spondylitis. Overall study results and limits: Some motif variants were previously reported in reactive arthritis synovial fluid and blood. Matched ankylosing spondylitis synovial fluid reportedly contained a significantly enriched population of disease-linked clones. The study identified a TCR beta motif of under 10 highly homologous variants that appeared characteristic of ankylosing spondylitis blood.

This clonotype was seen repeatedly, ten times or more. The target antigen is unknown. The CDR3 sequence is 14 residues long. CDR1 DFQATT and CDR2 SNEGSKA come from the germline V gene (reference sequence). Trimming shortened V by 5 bases and J by 3 bases, and 15 bases separated the two germline ends. Each CDR3 protein gets one entry after TCRdb re-called the 5' RACE reads with MiXCR. The sample carries hundreds of thousands of distinct CDR3 sequences, approximately 10% recorded once. Sequencing was done on a sample of blood, either unsorted or a sorted T cell fraction (not recorded which). The sequence was collected from a male donor with ankylosing spondylitis. The rearrangement uses TRBV20-1 and TRBJ2-3, with D possibly TRBD2 on 5 matching bases. CDR3 in amino acids: CSASRAPGTDTQYF. The CDR3 region has the DNA TGCAGTGCTTCCCGGGCCCCGGGGACAGATACGCAGTATTTT.